This T cell receptor (beta chain) stems from a study of T cells in Graves' hyperthyroidism and ophthalmopathy (dated by TCRdb to 2018 to 2020). With regard to the full study: Peripheral blood was sampled at the time of initial diagnosis, prior to any treatment. The approximately 98 discovery patients were randomly divided into training and test sets at a 7:3 ratio. According to the paper, TCR Vbeta CDR3 sequencing was carried out on 135 peripheral blood samples, which came from approximately 41 ophthalmopathy, approximately 72 hyperthyroidism and around 17 progressor patients. Following sampling, methimazole starting at 30 mg daily was given to hyperthyroidism patients, and high-dose intravenous methylprednisolone was given to ophthalmopathy patients. The study also compared thyroid tissue and blood T-cell repertoires from over 5 Graves' hyperthyroidism patients. TCR V-J signatures able to tell the groups apart were searched for in a discovery cohort of some 97 patients, of whom more than 40 had Graves' ophthalmopathy and 55 to 65 had stable Graves' hyperthyroidism. Whether ophthalmopathy could be predicted prospectively was tested in an independent validation cohort made up of 18 to 20 hyperthyroidism patients plus 17 patients who later progressed to ophthalmopathy.

Measured from the cysteine to the phenylalanine, the CDR3 is 17 residues long. Only CDR3 DNA remains: 51 bases, in frame from the first base. After removal of 3 bases from V and 5 bases from J, the junction retains 14 bases not matched to a gene. The germline V gene (reference sequence) gives CDR1 as SEHNR and CDR2 as FQNEAQ. As concerns this clonotype: The clone's antigen remains unknown. No per-base quality is available; no much larger clone lies one base away.

TCR beta CDR3 regions were amplified from RNA transcripts. The TCR CDR3 was subjected to a first round of RT-PCR using the HTBI primer set and the Qiagen OneStep RT-PCR kit. A second multiplex PCR round built the libraries, followed by size selection and purification. Paired-end sequencing of the libraries was performed with 100 bp reads on an Illumina HiSeq2000. The original pipeline was this. SOAPnuke was used to process the raw data, with reads discarded if the reads contained adapters or uncalled bases, had a mean Phred below 15, or lacked an exact constant-primer or identifier match. COPE v1.2.5 was used to merge the high-quality paired reads, and each unique nucleotide sequence was defined as a clonotype. MiTCR v1.1 was used to align the clonotypes against IMGT TRBV, TRBD and TRBJ reference segments. The analysis included only V-J combinations with a frequency above 0.0001, which together covered around 99% of the repertoires. The TCS score was defined as the ratio of F50 (clonal expansion) to E x V (chaos), calculated using BLOSUM62-based TCRdist between CDR3 peptides within each V-J. Welch's t-statistics and random forest reduced around 550 V-J features to roughly 13, which were used in a naive Bayes classifier (R e1071). TCRdb's own reprocessing of the public reads used fastp at Q25 and MiXCR and kept productive beta chains. Each CDR3 protein appears once, grouped with its most common genes and DNA. TCRdb's processing, not the authors' own work, is the source of the V and J calls. The sample table holds approximately 590,000 distinct CDR3 sequences, of which 15% to 18% were seen once. In total, the top ten clones hold 6.5% to 8% of the sample.

Stable Graves' hyperthyroidism was defined as the absence of progression to ophthalmopathy over 18 months of follow-up. Hyperthyroidism patients were newly diagnosed, had a disease duration of under 2 months, and were aged 18 to 65 years. Patients with uncontrolled infections, other autoimmune diseases, pregnancy or lactation were excluded. Clinical symptoms, serum thyroxine and TRAb, thyroid ultrasound, and orbital computed tomography formed the basis for the diagnoses. Ficoll-Paque density gradient centrifugation was used to isolate PBMCs from under 11 ml of fresh peripheral blood. Total RNA was extracted using Trizol reagent, and RNA quality was assessed on an Agilent 2100 Bioanalyzer. What the research found in general, with its limitations: Sample size was not statistically predetermined, and investigators were not blinded to group allocation. Ophthalmopathy was separated from stable hyperthyroidism by a 13 V-J signature model, with around 90% sensitivity and roughly 84% specificity obtained in cross-validation and 80%/75% obtained in testing. Most expanded thyroid clonotypes (frequency above 0.001) were also detected in blood, a finding suggesting that blood repertoires may reflect thyroid immune responses. In validation, progression to ophthalmopathy was predicted by the model with around 71% sensitivity and 72% to 80% specificity, a median of roughly six months before onset.

The receptor was isolated from a woman aged 25 to 39 with Graves' hyperthyroidism. Input material: blood. This chain joins TRBV7-9 to TRBJ1-2, and 8 junction bases match TRBD1. The DNA sequence reads TGTGCCAGCAGCTTGGGGGCTTCAGGGGGCGCTTGGTATGGCTACACCTTC. Translated, it reads CASSLGASGGAWYGYTF.